One and the same sample provided the 17 T cell receptor beta chains below, sequenced in a study of CDR3 diversity in severe acne. A single record per CDR3 protein comes from TCRdb applying MiXCR to the PCR reads. This table holds fewer than 100,000 distinct CDR3 sequences, under 60% found once. The specimen was blood. These TCRs come from a male donor in good health, without acne.

CDR3 sequence reads: CASSQRPATNEKLFF. Here the CDR3 DNA reads TGTGCCAGCAGCCAACGACCGGCAACTAATGAAAAACTGTTTTTT. The chain recombines TRBV9 with TRBJ1-4, with no clear D. Germline V gives CDR1 SGDLS, CDR2 YYNGEE. Trimming stripped 4 bases from V and 0 bases from J, with 10 bases between. This CDR3 has 15 residues.

The genes are TRBV19 and TRBJ2-7; the D gene is possibly TRBD2 (5 bases). Per germline, CDR1 LNHDA and CDR2 SQIVND (reference sequence). CDR3 size: 14 residues. V shed 4 bases and J shed 5 bases, with 15 bases lying between them. The CDR3 bases are TGTGCCAGTAGTAATTGGGGAGCACCCCACGAGCAGTACTTC. It translates to CASSNWGAPHEQYF.

The V call is TRBV7-9, the J call TRBJ1-4, with D perhaps matching TRBD1 (6 bases). The CDR3 runs to 15 residues. The V end was cut by 4 bases, the J end by 0 bases, with 9 bases between. Per the germline V gene, CDR1 is SEHNR and CDR2 is FQNEAQ (reference sequence). CDR3 sequence reads: CASSYYRATNEKLFF. Here the CDR3 DNA reads TGTGCCAGCAGCTACTACAGGGCAACTAATGAAAAACTGTTTTTT.

This clonotype was seen more than once but under ten times. An end of the junction differs from the germline gene, which may be a read error. The chain uses TRBV20-1 and TRBJ2-7; TRBD1 aligns across 8 bases. Germline values: CDR1 DFQATT, CDR2 SNEGSKA (reference sequence). The CDR3 loop spans 12 amino acids. The CDR3 loop is CSFGQGAYEQYF. The CDR3 coding sequence is TGCAGTTTCGGACAGGGAGCCTATGAGCAGTACTTC.

A note on this clonotype: It is unclear where the CDR3 begins or ends on the DNA, so no DNA is shown, and the CDR3 is as TCRdb lists it. The chain links TRBV20-1 to TRBJ2-2; TRBD1 is the table's D call and was not checked against the DNA. The CDR3 region is 23 residues in length, termini included. The germline CDR1 and CDR2 sequences are DFQATT and SNEGSKA (reference sequence). This CDR3 reads CSAQRTGAADTQYFGPGTGELFF.

This clonotype has just a few counts. This CDR3 reads CAISRDRDYGYTF. CDR3 bases: TGTGCCATCAGCAGGGACAGGGACTATGGCTACACCTTC. The V call is TRBV10-3, the J call TRBJ1-2; 9 nucleotides agree with TRBD1. The germline gives CDR1 ENHRY, CDR2 SYGVKD. Unmatched junction bases numbered 2, after V lost 6 bases and J lost 3 bases. The CDR3 loop spans 13 amino acids.

The genes are TRBV30 and TRBJ2-1, with TRBD2 matching over 9 bases. CDR3 length: 14 amino acids. Germline V CDR1 and CDR2: GTSNPN, SVGIG (reference sequence). After removal of 5 bases from V and 12 bases from J, the junction contained 14 bases not matched to a gene. The CDR3 region has the DNA TGTGCCTGGTCGAGCGGGACTAGCACAGATACGCAGTTCTTC. Translating it yields CAWSSGTSTDTQFF.

V gene TRBV28 combines with J gene TRBJ1-1; no clear D. The CDR3 sequence is 11 residues long. Germline V lookup: CDR1 MDHEN, CDR2 SYDVKM. Trimming took off 2 bases at V and 4 bases at J, with 2 bases between the two ends. As DNA, the CDR3 is TGTGCCAGCAGTTTAATCACTGAAGCTTTCTTT. Translating it yields CASSLITEAFF.

This clonotype appeared many times. The rearrangement links TRBV5-1 to TRBJ1-4; 8 bases align to TRBD1. CDR1 SGHRS and CDR2 YFSETQ come from the germline V gene. The CDR3 is 15 amino acids. V lost 5 bases, J lost 7 bases, and 10 bases stayed unmatched. CDR3 residues: CASRPMTGVLEKLFF. In nucleotides, the CDR3 is TGCGCCAGCAGACCGATGACAGGGGTGCTTGAAAAACTGTTTTTT.

This chain connects TRBV5-8 to TRBJ2-7; the match to TRBD2 covers 7 bases. This CDR3 has 14 residues. V lost 1 base and J lost 6; bases outside the gene matches: 7. The germline CDR1 and CDR2 sequences are SGHTS and YDEGEE. Here the CDR3 reads CASSLRREHSEQYF. The DNA for the CDR3 is TGTGCCAGCAGCTTGCGGCGGGAGCACTCCGAGCAGTACTTC.

This clonotype was observed a handful of times. The V call is TRBV29-1, the J call TRBJ1-6, with unresolved D. This CDR3 is built from 12 residues. CDR1 and CDR2 (germline): SQVTM, ANQGSEA. V was cut by 7 bases and J by 5 bases, with 9 bases left in between. The CDR3 region has the DNA TGCAGCGCACAGAATAATAATTCACCCCTCCACTTT. The encoded protein is CSAQNNNSPLHF.

This clonotype came up many times. The rearrangement joins TRBV20-1 to TRBJ1-5; TRBD1 matches 7 bases. The germline gives CDR1 DFQATT, CDR2 SNEGSKA (reference sequence). With V trimmed by 2 bases and J by 4 bases, 8 bases remained unmatched. CDR3 length: 15 amino acids. CDR3 region: CSARRPGQQNQPQHF. Written as DNA, the CDR3 is TGCAGTGCTAGAAGGCCGGGACAGCAAAATCAGCCCCAGCATTTT.

The V gene is TRBV10-3, the J gene TRBJ2-1; 15 nucleotides match TRBD2. J lost 10 bases, V lost 6 bases, and 7 bases had no gene match. The CDR3 spans 15 residues. The germline V gene has CDR1 ENHRY and CDR2 SYGVKD. CDR3 loop: CAIRPGLAGGGEQFF. DNA for the CDR3: TGTGCCATCAGGCCAGGACTAGCGGGAGGGGGAGAGCAGTTCTTC.

Judged by abundance, this clonotype is medium-sized. The gene calls are TRBV10-1 and TRBJ2-1, with no clear D. This CDR3 is built from 11 residues. CDR1 and CDR2 from the germline V gene are WNHNN and SYGVQD (reference sequence). V was pared by 5 bases and J by 12 bases, with 11 bases between. CDR3 region: CASSNRFGQFF. Here the CDR3 DNA reads TGCGCCAGCAGTAATCGGTTCGGGCAGTTCTTC.

The chain joins TRBV4-1 to TRBJ2-7; D unclear. V dropped 4 bases and J dropped 0 bases, with 16 bases sitting between them. Germline assignment: CDR1 MGHRA and CDR2 YSYEKL. This CDR3 is built from 16 residues. CDR3 coding DNA: TGCGCCAGCAGCCCCGGTGTTCTCAGGAGCTCCTACGAGCAGTACTTC. Protein product: CASSPGVLRSSYEQYF.

This clonotype was found many times. The chain recombines TRBV3-1 with TRBJ1-1; D unclear. Looked up from germline, CDR1 is LGHDT and CDR2 is YNNKEL (reference sequence). V lost 1 base to trimming and J lost 2 bases, with 5 bases between them. The CDR3 runs 13 residues. The CDR3 bases are TGTGCCAGCAGCCAAGGGACCAACACTGAAGCTTTCTTT. It yields the protein CASSQGTNTEAFF.

The chain is built from TRBV24-1 and TRBJ1-1; no definite D call. The CDR3 totals 15 residues. Germline V gene lookup returns CDR1 KGHDR and CDR2 SFDVKD. The germline V and J ends were trimmed by 1 base and 1 base, with 9 bases remaining between them. Here the CDR3 reads CATSDFERSNTEAFF. The DNA for the CDR3 is TGTGCCACCAGTGATTTCGAAAGGTCGAACACTGAAGCTTTCTTT.